Each of the 17 T cell receptor beta chains below was sequenced from the same sample in a study of identical twins. TCRdb re-called the 5' RACE reads with MiXCR, one entry per CDR3 protein. The table lists approximately 260,000 distinct CDR3 sequences, about 8.5% of them singletons. These same records also appear under a second study, on yellow fever vaccine responses in identical twins.

The sequenced sample consisted of CD8+ T cells sorted from blood. The receptors stem from a woman aged 18-30 years in good health.

CDR3 bases: TGCAGTGCTAGGATAGCGGAGAACCCCTACGAGCAGTACTTC. Translation gives CSARIAENPYEQYF. This chain uses TRBV20-1 with TRBJ2-7; weak D call: TRBD2 (6 bases). Trimming pared 3 bases from V and 2 bases from J, leaving 14 bases between. Germline-derived CDR1 and CDR2 are DFQATT and SNEGSKA (reference sequence). The length of the CDR3 is 14 residues.

This sequence joins TRBV7-9 and TRBJ2-1; D gene uncertain. The CDR3 runs 15 residues. Trimming pared 5 bases from V and 5 bases from J, leaving 16 bases between. CDR1 is SEHNR and CDR2 is FQNEAQ in the germline V gene (reference sequence). The CDR3 is CASSTVESGHNEQFF. CDR3 DNA: TGTGCCAGCAGCACAGTCGAATCGGGCCACAATGAGCAGTTCTTC.

This clonotype has a handful of counts. V usage is TRBV15 and J usage is TRBJ2-7, with 7 bases matching TRBD2. The germline gives CDR1 LNHNV, CDR2 YYDKDF (reference sequence). This CDR3 contains 16 residues. V dropped 5 bases and J dropped 5; count of bases not matched to a gene: 15. CDR3 coding DNA: TGTGCCACCAGCCCACGAAGCGGGGTAATCGGAGACGAGCAGTACTTC. Translated: CATSPRSGVIGDEQYF. The full variable domain, its missing parts supplied by reference TRBV15 and TRBJ2-7, is DAMVIQNPRYQVTQFGKPVTLSCSQTLNHNVMYWYQQKSSQAPKLLFHYYDKDFNNEADTPDNFQSRRPNTSFCFLDIRSPGLGDTAMYLCATSPRSGVIGDEQYFGPGTRLTVT.

This clonotype appeared a few times. The V gene is TRBV6-1, the J gene TRBJ2-5; D possibly corresponds to TRBD2 (5 bases). Germline loops: CDR1 MNHNS, CDR2 SASEGT. The V end lost 7 bases, the J end lost 9 bases, and 15 bases lay between the germline ends. CDR3 length: 12 residues. The CDR3 region has the DNA TGTGCCAGCACCGGGGTTGGAGGTGCCCAGTACTTC. Translated: CASTGVGGAQYF.

This chain connects TRBV2 to TRBJ2-3; D assignment may be TRBD1 or TRBD2 (5 bases each). Per the germline V gene, CDR1 is SNHLY and CDR2 is FYNNEI. Deletions cut 6 bases from V and 3 bases from J, with 28 bases between. CDR3 size: 19 residues. CDR3 protein: CASRGPPPGPQKLTDTQYF. The CDR3 DNA follows: TGTGCCAGCAGGGGACCTCCTCCGGGACCACAAAAGTTAACAGATACGCAGTATTTT.

In this sample, this clonotype turned up a few times. V usage is TRBV3-1 and J usage is TRBJ2-7, with TRBD1 as a possible D gene (6 bases). CDR1 LGHDT and CDR2 YNNKEL come from the germline V gene (reference sequence). The CDR3 contains 20 residues. The germline V and J ends were trimmed by 0 bases and 2 bases, with 26 bases remaining between them. The CDR3 reads CASSQEIGTGLVAKTYEQYF. As DNA, the CDR3 is TGTGCCAGCAGCCAAGAAATTGGAACAGGGTTGGTAGCCAAAACCTACGAGCAGTACTTC.

This clonotype was seen repeatedly, ten times or more. V usage is TRBV12-3 or TRBV12-4 and J usage is TRBJ2-7, with 9 bases matching TRBD1. The junction had 12 bases not matched to a gene; V was cut back by 5 bases and J by 4 bases. The length of the CDR3 is 16 residues. The CDR3 sequence: CASSPTGTGLGYEQYF. CDR3 nucleotide sequence: TGTGCCAGCAGTCCAACCGGGACAGGGCTCGGATACGAGCAGTACTTC.

This clonotype showed up just a few times. V and J are TRBV24-1 and TRBJ2-3; a possible D gene is TRBD1 (6 bases). This CDR3 is 14 amino acids long. The germline V gene has CDR1 KGHDR and CDR2 SFDVKD. Trimming took 4 bases from V and 7 from J, leaving 14 bases between them. The CDR3 bases are TGTGCCACCAGTGACCGTCCAGGGGAATATACGCAGTATTTT. Its translation: CATSDRPGEYTQYF.

In its sample, this clonotype was seen many times. The V and J genes are TRBV27 and TRBJ2-7; 10 nucleotides align to TRBD2. There are 15 residues in the CDR3. Germline lookup yields CDR1 MNHEY and CDR2 SMNVEV (reference sequence). V shed 4 bases and J 0 bases; nucleotides not matched to a gene: 3. The CDR3, as DNA: TGTGCCAGCAGTTGGGGACTAGCGAGCTCCTACGAGCAGTACTTC. It yields the protein CASSWGLASSYEQYF.

This clonotype was observed a few times. DNA of the CDR3: TGTGCCACCAGTGATTTCTCCGAGCAGTACTTC. This translates into CATSDFSEQYF. The rearrangement links TRBV24-1 to TRBJ2-7; D gene unclear. Germline CDR1 KGHDR, CDR2 SFDVKD. This CDR3 contains 11 residues. The V gene lost 1 base and the J gene lost 6 bases, with 3 bases spanning the gap.

This clonotype came up many times. The chain joins TRBV7-9 to TRBJ2-7; a possible D gene is TRBD2 (5 bases). The germline V gene has CDR1 SEHNR and CDR2 FQNEAQ (reference sequence). The CDR3 extends over 15 amino acids. The V and J ends lost 1 base and 0 bases respectively, with 10 bases between them. In nucleotides, the CDR3 is TGTGCCAGCAGCTTAGATGGAGGAAGCTCCTACGAGCAGTACTTC. The encoded protein is CASSLDGGSSYEQYF.

This clonotype was recorded at least ten times. This chain joins TRBV29-1 and TRBJ2-7; 7 bases align to TRBD2. CDR3 length: 14 amino acids. Trimming took 6 bases from V and 6 from J; bases not matched to a gene: 14. Per germline, CDR1 SQVTM and CDR2 ANQGSEA. The CDR3 loop is CSVLTGGRISEQYF. The CDR3 nucleotides read TGCAGCGTCCTAACCGGCGGGAGAATTAGCGAGCAGTACTTC.

This clonotype was counted a few times. The chain employs TRBV29-1 and TRBJ1-6, with 8 nucleotides matching TRBD1. Trimming took 5 bases from V and 7 from J; bases not matched to a gene: 4. Germline lookup yields CDR1 SQVTM and CDR2 ANQGSEA. CDR3 length equals 13 residues. CDR3 coding DNA: TGCAGCGTTTCAAGACAGGGGAATTCACCCCTCCACTTT. Translating it yields CSVSRQGNSPLHF.

This clonotype was picked up many times. The CDR3 nucleotides read TGTGCCAGCAGTCCTCACCCGGGAGGTGGTGAGCAGTTCTTC. Encoded protein: CASSPHPGGGEQFF. The rearrangement uses TRBV7-8 and TRBJ2-1, with 7 bases matching TRBD2. Unmatched junction bases numbered 11, after V lost 6 bases and J lost 9 bases. The CDR3 is 14 residues long. CDR1 is SGHVS and CDR2 is FQNEAQ in the germline V gene.

The CDR3 nucleotides are TGTGCCAGCAGTTTAGCGCAGTTGTCCCCCTACGAGCAGTACTTC. It yields the protein CASSLAQLSPYEQYF. The gene calls are TRBV12-3 or TRBV12-4 and TRBJ2-7; no firm D call. V was shortened by 0 bases and J by 2 bases, with 11 bases between the two germline ends. The CDR3 runs 15 residues.

The CDR3 coding sequence is TGTGCCAGCAGCTTAGGGGTGACCGAACGGTCGTCCCAGTACTTC. Amino acid sequence: CASSLGVTERSSQYF. V usage is TRBV7-6 and J usage is TRBJ2-5; D remains unclear. Deletions cut 1 base from V and 9 bases from J, with 18 bases between. The CDR3 consists of 15 residues. The germline V gene encodes CDR1 SGHVS and CDR2 FNYEAQ.

This clonotype occurred many times. CDR3 nucleotide sequence: TGTGCCAGCACCAACCTAGCGGGAAAGATGGAGACCCAGTACTTC. Amino acid sequence: CASTNLAGKMETQYF. The chain couples TRBV6-1 to TRBJ2-5; 9 bases are a match to TRBD2. V lost 7 bases to trimming and J lost 5 bases; unmatched junction nucleotides: 11. The germline V gene has CDR1 MNHNS and CDR2 SASEGT. CDR3 length: 15 amino acids.